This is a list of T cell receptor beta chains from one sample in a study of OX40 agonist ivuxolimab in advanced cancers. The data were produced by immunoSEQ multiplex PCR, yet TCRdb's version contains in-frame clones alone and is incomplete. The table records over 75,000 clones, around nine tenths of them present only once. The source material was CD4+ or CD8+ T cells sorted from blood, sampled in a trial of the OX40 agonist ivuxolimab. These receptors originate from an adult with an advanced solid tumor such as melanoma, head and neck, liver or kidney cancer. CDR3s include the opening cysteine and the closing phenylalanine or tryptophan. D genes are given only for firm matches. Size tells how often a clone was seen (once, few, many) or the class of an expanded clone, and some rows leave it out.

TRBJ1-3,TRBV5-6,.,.,CASSLVGSGNTIYF,TGTGCCAGCAGCTTGGTTGGCTCTGGAAACACCATATATTTT
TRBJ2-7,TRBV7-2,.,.,CASSLRRSSYEQYF,TGTGCCAGCAGCTTAAGGCGGTCCTCCTACGAGCAGTACTTC
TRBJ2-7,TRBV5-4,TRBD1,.,CASSTGGTGAYEQYF,TGTGCCAGCAGCACCGGAGGGACAGGGGCCTACGAGCAGTACTTC
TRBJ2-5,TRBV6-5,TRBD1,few,CASRSGGGETQYF,TGTGCCAGCAGATCAGGGGGCGGGGAGACCCAGTACTTC
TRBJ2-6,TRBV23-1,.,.,CASTTSPGANVLTF,TGCGCCAGCACTACGAGCCCTGGGGCCAACGTCCTGACTTTC
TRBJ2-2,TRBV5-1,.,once,CASTSAAGSTGELFF,TGCGCCAGCACCTCCGCGGCAGGGAGCACCGGGGAGCTGTTTTTT
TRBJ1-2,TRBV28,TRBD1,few,CASSSRQGAWGYTF,TGTGCCAGCAGTTCCCGACAGGGGGCTTGGGGCTACACCTTC
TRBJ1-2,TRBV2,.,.,CASRYTNYGYTF,TGTGCCAGCAGGTACACTAACTATGGCTACACCTTC
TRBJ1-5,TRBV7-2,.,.,CASSLGYRVEPQHF,TGTGCCAGCAGCTTGGGGTACAGGGTTGAGCCCCAGCATTTT
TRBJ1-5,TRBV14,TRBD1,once,CASSLGQSRGNQPQHF,TGTGCCAGCAGCCTGGGACAGTCAAGGGGCAATCAGCCCCAGCATTTT
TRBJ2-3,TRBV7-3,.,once,CASNPTEASTDTQYF,TGTGCCAGCAACCCTACAGAGGCGAGCACAGATACGCAGTATTTT
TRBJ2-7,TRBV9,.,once,CASSVEGPGVEQYF,TGTGCCAGCAGCGTAGAGGGACCGGGGGTAGAGCAGTACTTC
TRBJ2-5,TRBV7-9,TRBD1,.,CASSSRGQLQETQYF,TGTGCCAGCAGCTCGAGGGGACAGCTCCAAGAGACCCAGTACTTC
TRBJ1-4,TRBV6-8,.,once,CASSKYFREDNEKLFF,TGTGCCAGCAGCAAATACTTCCGGGAGGATAATGAAAAACTGTTTTTT
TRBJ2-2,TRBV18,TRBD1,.,CASSPLGTGNTGELFF,TGTGCCAGCTCTCCCCTTGGGACAGGAAACACCGGGGAGCTGTTTTTT
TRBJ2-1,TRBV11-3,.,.,CASSLSRVNEQFF,TGTGCCAGCAGCCTTAGCAGGGTGAATGAGCAGTTCTTC
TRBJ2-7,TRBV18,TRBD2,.,CASSPPVTSGTGEQYF,TGTGCCAGCTCACCACCGGTAACTAGCGGAACGGGAGAGCAGTACTTC
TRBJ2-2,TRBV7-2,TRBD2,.,CASSFTSGRGTGELFF,TGTGCCAGCAGCTTCACTAGCGGGAGGGGCACCGGGGAGCTGTTTTTT
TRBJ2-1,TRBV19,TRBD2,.,CASSIGPLGAGGGNEQFF,TGTGCCAGTAGTATAGGCCCTCTCGGGGCGGGAGGGGGGAATGAGCAGTTCTTC
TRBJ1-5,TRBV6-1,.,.,CASSRGRNSNQPQHF,TGTGCCAGCAGCCGGGGACGGAATAGCAATCAGCCCCAGCATTTT
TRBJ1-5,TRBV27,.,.,CASSLDWTDNQPQHF,TGTGCCAGCAGTTTAGACTGGACAGATAATCAGCCCCAGCATTTT
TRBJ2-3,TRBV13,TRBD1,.,CASRHYRGRPTDTQYF,TGTGCCAGCAGGCACTACAGGGGGCGGCCCACAGATACGCAGTATTTT
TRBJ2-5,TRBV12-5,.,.,CASGSPRGLTETQYF,TGTGCTAGTGGTTCTCCCAGGGGCCTCACAGAGACCCAGTACTTC
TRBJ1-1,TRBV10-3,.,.,CAISDPGTPNTEAFF,TGTGCCATCAGTGACCCCGGAACCCCGAACACTGAAGCTTTCTTT